The 3 T cell receptor beta chains in this list originate from one sample, sequenced in a study of siplizumab effects on memory and regulatory T cells (dated by TCRdb to about 2019). Preparation of the library involved the immunoSEQ multiplex PCR assay. TCRdb took this table from immuneACCESS and kept in-frame rearrangements with V and J called. Such tables lack part of the clones; where checked against another copy, unresolved V genes explain under half of the gap, and the rest is unexplained. The sample contains about 100,000 clones, under 95% of them found a single time. The ten top clones hold 0.73% of the sample. Sequenced sample: Tregs sorted from blood. The receptors were gathered from a human donor in good health.

The chain carries TRBV5-6 and TRBJ1-6; tentative D call: TRBD1 (5 bases). V was trimmed by 6 bases and J by 6 bases, leaving 13 bases between them. The CDR3 runs to 14 residues. Germline values: CDR1 SGHDT, CDR2 YYEEEE. The CDR3 DNA reads TGTGCCAGCACCCCCTCGGGGGGTAATTCACCCCTCCACTTT. This gives the protein CASTPSGGNSPLHF.

V is TRBV5-1 and J is TRBJ2-3; D possibly uses TRBD1 or TRBD2 (6 bases each). The CDR3 sequence is 14 residues long. Germline-derived CDR1 and CDR2 are SGHRS and YFSETQ. The ends were cut back, 3 bases at V and 10 bases at J, with 18 bases in the middle. Here the CDR3 reads CASSSGLSRGPQYF. DNA of the CDR3: TGCGCCAGCAGCTCCGGCCTCTCACGGGGGCCGCAGTATTTT. The full variable domain, completed using reference TRBV5-1 and TRBJ2-3, is KAGVTQTPRYLIKTRGQQVTLSCSPISGHRSVSWYQQTPGQGLQFLFEYFSETQRNKGNFPGRFSGRQFSNSRSEMNVSTLELGDSALYLCASSSGLSRGPQYFGPGTRLTVL.

The rearrangement links TRBV30 to TRBJ1-2; D unresolved. The V end lost 0 bases, the J end lost 5 bases, and 13 bases lay between the germline ends. The CDR3 spans 14 residues. The germline gives CDR1 GTSNPN, CDR2 SVGIG (reference sequence). DNA of the CDR3: TGTGCCTGGAGTGTAGGGCTAATCGGGTATGGCTACACCTTC. Its translation: CAWSVGLIGYGYTF.